This is a list of T cell receptor beta chains from one sample in a study of blood T cell repertoires in COVID-19. Some clones are missing from TCRdb's copy, which holds only in-frame ones; the method was immunoSEQ multiplex PCR. The table lists approximately 500,000 clones, 85% to 90% of them singletons, with roughly 7.4% in the top ten. The sequencing input was peripheral blood. These receptors were collected from a woman between 50 and 59 years old with COVID-19, enrolled during active disease. CDR3s include the opening cysteine and the closing phenylalanine or tryptophan. A D gene is named only where the DNA matches it firmly. Expanded clones are given a class, and other clones once, few, many or no size at all.

d_call	clone_size	v_call	j_call	cdr3_nt	cdr3_aa
TRBD1	NA	TRBV28	TRBJ1-3	TGTGCCAGCTGTTTGCAGGGGGCAATCGGAAACACCATATATTTT	CASCLQGAIGNTIYF
TRBD1	few	TRBV5-1	TRBJ2-5	TGCGCCAGCAGCAAGGGACAGGGGGCGCAAAGGGAGACCCAGTACTTC	CASSKGQGAQRETQYF
NA	few	TRBV5-1	TRBJ1-5	TGCGCCAGCAGCTTTTCCGGAGACAATCAGCCCCAGCATTTT	CASSFSGDNQPQHF
NA	once	TRBV12-3/TRBV12-4	TRBJ1-2	TGTGCCAGCAGTTTTGGGCAAGTCTATGGCTACACCTTC	CASSFGQVYGYTF
TRBD2	once	TRBV6-5	TRBJ2-3	TGTGCCAGCTGGGAGGGACCTAGCACAGATACGCAGTATTTT	CASWEGPSTDTQYF
NA	few	TRBV19	TRBJ1-6	TGTGCCAGTAGTGTCGGACAGCATAATTCACCCCTCCACTTT	CASSVGQHNSPLHF
NA	once	TRBV4-1	TRBJ1-2	TGCGCCAGCAGCCACCAGGCGGGCCCTGGTACCTTC	CASSHQAGPGTF
NA	NA	TRBV29-1	TRBJ1-2	TGCAGTGTAGGAGTTAACTATGGCTACACCTTC	CSVGVNYGYTF
TRBD1	once	TRBV5-5	TRBJ1-6	TGTGCCAGCAGCCTGACAGGGTCGAATTCACCCCTCCACTTT	CASSLTGSNSPLHF
NA	NA	TRBV30	TRBJ2-1	TGTGCCTGGGTAGCGGAATCTTGGTCCTACAATGAGCAGTTCTTC	CAWVAESWSYNEQFF
TRBD2	NA	TRBV3-1/TRBV3-2	TRBJ2-7	TGTGCCAGCAGCTTAGCGGGGGTAAGCTACGAGCAGTACTTC	CASSLAGVSYEQYF
TRBD1	NA	TRBV4-2	TRBJ1-2	TGTGCCAGCAGCCAAGGGTGGACAGGAGACTATGGCTACACCTTC	CASSQGWTGDYGYTF
NA	once	TRBV6-6	TRBJ1-5	TGTGCCAGCAGTCCCGACGGAGGAAGCAATCAGCCCCAGCATTTT	CASSPDGGSNQPQHF
NA	NA	TRBV7-2	TRBJ1-6	TGTGCCAGCAGCCTTACACGACAGGTTAATTCACCCCTCCACTTT	CASSLTRQVNSPLHF
NA	NA	TRBV2	TRBJ2-3	TGTGCCAGCGCACGTACTCGGGACTCCCTCACAGATACGCAGTATTTT	CASARTRDSLTDTQYF
TRBD1	NA	TRBV5-1	TRBJ1-1	TGCGCCAGCAGCTTGGCCCCTCTGACAGGGGAAGCTTTCTTT	CASSLAPLTGEAFF
TRBD1	NA	TRBV7-3	TRBJ1-2	TGTGCCAGCAGCCCCGAGGGGGCCAGTGGCTACACCTTC	CASSPEGASGYTF
TRBD2	once	TRBV27	TRBJ2-7	TGTGCCAGCAGCCCGGGACTAGGTGTATCCTACGAGCAGTACTTC	CASSPGLGVSYEQYF
TRBD1	NA	TRBV2	TRBJ2-3	TGTGCCAGCAGTGAGGACAGGGGCACAGATACGCAGTATTTT	CASSEDRGTDTQYF
NA	NA	TRBV6-1	TRBJ1-2	TGTGCCAGCAGTGAAAAGGGGCAGGGCTTCTATGGCTACACCTTC	CASSEKGQGFYGYTF
TRBD1	NA	TRBV24-1	TRBJ1-1	TGTGCCACCAGTGATTCGGGACAGTCAAACACTGAAGCTTTCTTT	CATSDSGQSNTEAFF
NA	NA	TRBV6-5	TRBJ2-7	TGTGCCAGCAGCATGCTGAGTTTCGGCTACGAGCAGTACTTC	CASSMLSFGYEQYF
NA	NA	TRBV7-9	TRBJ2-7	TGTGCCAGCAGCGGCCGACGAGGCCCCGTGGAGCAGTACTTC	CASSGRRGPVEQYF
NA	NA	TRBV11-2	TRBJ2-1	TGTGCCAGCAGCCCCCGACTGAACGCACCCCATGAGCAGTTCTTC	CASSPRLNAPHEQFF
NA	NA	TRBV7-2	TRBJ1-1	TGTGCCAGCAGCTTGCGGGCCAACACTGAAGCTTTCTTT	CASSLRANTEAFF
NA	NA	TRBV9	TRBJ1-6	TGTGCCAGCAGCGTAGTTGGAGACAGTGGATCACCCCTCCACTTT	CASSVVGDSGSPLHF
NA	NA	TRBV27	TRBJ2-6	TGTGCCAGCAGTTTAGGGCTCGCTGGGGCCAACGTCCTGACTTTC	CASSLGLAGANVLTF
NA	NA	TRBV24-1	TRBJ2-1	TGTGCCACCAGTGATTTGTCCTGGCAGGAGCAGTTCTTC	CATSDLSWQEQFF
NA	NA	TRBV7-8	TRBJ1-5	TGTGCCAGCAGCTTAGATTCGGGGGTGAGCAATCAGCCCCAGCATTTT	CASSLDSGVSNQPQHF
TRBD1	once	TRBV18	TRBJ1-4	TGTGCCAGCTCTACCGGACAGGATAATGAAAAACTGTTTTTT	CASSTGQDNEKLFF
NA	once	TRBV12-5	TRBJ1-2	TGTGCTAGTGGTTTGTCACAGGGCAACTATGGCTACACCTTC	CASGLSQGNYGYTF
TRBD1	few	TRBV30	TRBJ1-5	TGTGCCTGGAGTCAGGGACAGGCTTCGGATCAGCCCCAGCATTTT	CAWSQGQASDQPQHF
NA	few	TRBV6-1	TRBJ1-6	TGTGCCAGCAGTGAAACTAATGTGAAAAATTCACCCCTCCACTTT	CASSETNVKNSPLHF
NA	NA	TRBV6-5	TRBJ1-1	TGTGCCAGCAGGCAGGTGGGCACTGAAGCTTTCTTT	CASRQVGTEAFF
NA	once	TRBV5-1	TRBJ2-7	TGCGCCAGCAGCTCCACAGGGTCCGAGCAGTACTTC	CASSSTGSEQYF
NA	NA	TRBV5-1	TRBJ2-7	TGCGCCAGCAGCCGGGACAAGCCGGCGGGCGAGCAGTACTTC	CASSRDKPAGEQYF
TRBD1	NA	TRBV4-1	TRBJ1-4	TGCGCCAGCAGCACCCCAGGGGGCACTAATGAAAAACTGTTTTTT	CASSTPGGTNEKLFF
TRBD2	NA	TRBV30	TRBJ2-7	TGTGCCTGGAGGAAGGGTCCGGGACTAGCGGGTTCCTACGAGCAGTACTTC	CAWRKGPGLAGSYEQYF
TRBD2	NA	TRBV5-5	TRBJ2-1	TGTGCCAGCAGCCCCGCGGGTAGCGGGGGGTCCAATGAGCAGTTCTTC	CASSPAGSGGSNEQFF
NA	NA	TRBV12-5	TRBJ2-5	TGTGCTAGTGGTTCCCCTTTCGGGGGAACAGAGGAGACCCAGTACTTC	CASGSPFGGTEETQYF
TRBD1	NA	TRBV6-5	TRBJ1-1	TGTGCCAGCAGCGACCAAGACAGGGTCGATAGTGAAGCTTTCTTT	CASSDQDRVDSEAFF
NA	NA	TRBV30	TRBJ1-2	TGTGCCTGCGGTTCCACAGCTAACTATGGCTACACCTTC	CACGSTANYGYTF
NA	NA	TRBV5-1	TRBJ2-5	TGCGCCAGCAGCTTGTTCCAAAGGGGGGGAAAAGAGACCCAGTACTTC	CASSLFQRGGKETQYF
NA	once	TRBV9	TRBJ1-2	TGTGCCAGCAGCGAGGAGGACAGCGCCCTCGATGGCTACACCTTC	CASSEEDSALDGYTF
NA	NA	TRBV28	TRBJ2-5	TGTGCCAGCAGCAGGGGGGCCGCTGGGGGGGAGACCCAGTACTTC	CASSRGAAGGETQYF
TRBD1	NA	TRBV3-1/TRBV3-2	TRBJ1-3	TGTGAGGGGGACAGGTACTCTGGAAACACCATATATTTT	CEGDRYSGNTIYF
NA	NA	TRBV3-1/TRBV3-2	TRBJ1-1	TGTGCCAGCAGCCAAGATGGGGGGGCTTACACTGAAGCTTTCTTT	CASSQDGGAYTEAFF
NA	NA	TRBV7-9	TRBJ1-4	TGTGCCAGCAGCCCTAACGAAGTCGGAAAACTGTTTTTT	CASSPNEVGKLFF
NA	NA	TRBV28	TRBJ1-5	TGTGCCAGCAGTTTATCAAACAGGAACCTTCAGCCCCAGCATTTT	CASSLSNRNLQPQHF
TRBD1	NA	TRBV7-9	TRBJ2-5	TGTGCCAGCAGCTACGACCGGGACAGTCAAGAGACCCAGTACTTC	CASSYDRDSQETQYF
NA	NA	TRBV4-1	TRBJ2-7	TGCGCCAGCAGCCTTGGACAGGGAGGGGCCTACGAGCAGTACTTC	CASSLGQGGAYEQYF
NA	few	TRBV9	TRBJ2-5	TGTGCCAGCAGCGTGTCGACAGAGCAAGAGACCCAGTACTTC	CASSVSTEQETQYF
NA	NA	TRBV19	TRBJ1-6	TGTGCCAGTAGTCCGGCCCGAGGGAATAATTCACCCCTCCACTTT	CASSPARGNNSPLHF
TRBD1	NA	TRBV2	TRBJ2-2	TGTGCCAGCAGTGACGGACAGGACACCGGGGAGCTGTTTTTT	CASSDGQDTGELFF
TRBD1	NA	TRBV2	TRBJ2-2	TGTGCCAGCCTGCCGGACAGGGGTAGCACCGGGGAGCTGTTTTTT	CASLPDRGSTGELFF